The T cell receptor (beta chain) described here comes from a study of spatial heterogeneity in lung cancer. As for the study in general: An average of more than ten raw reads was observed per unique TCR and UMI combination.

TCR cDNA molecules each carried a unique molecular identifier. TCRdb used MiXCR to reprocess the 5' RACE reads, holding one entry per CDR3 protein. The top ten clones hold roughly 27% of a sample with more than 35,000 distinct CDR3 sequences, roughly 5.5% of them seen once. There are 13 residues in the CDR3. Germline CDR1 and CDR2: SGHRS and YFSETQ. The V end was cut by 4 bases, the J end by 2 bases, with 9 bases between. Specified time point: sample taken at primary tumor resection. The study sequenced unsorted whole RNA from tumor, nontumor lung or frozen PBMC. The donor group consisted of around 66 patients who had untreated, early-stage non-small cell lung cancer. This clonotype was picked up many times. Its antigen is unknown. Broader study findings: Ubiquitous expanded tumor TCRs were seen in blood more at resection than at follow-up.

Here the sequenced sample was PBMCs, taken at surgery. This chain uses TRBV5-1 with TRBJ2-5; D unclear. The origin of this receptor is a female donor with early-stage non-small cell lung cancer. CDR3 amino acids: CASSPHEQETQYF. CDR3 bases: TGCGCCAGCAGCCCCCACGAACAAGAGACCCAGTACTTC.